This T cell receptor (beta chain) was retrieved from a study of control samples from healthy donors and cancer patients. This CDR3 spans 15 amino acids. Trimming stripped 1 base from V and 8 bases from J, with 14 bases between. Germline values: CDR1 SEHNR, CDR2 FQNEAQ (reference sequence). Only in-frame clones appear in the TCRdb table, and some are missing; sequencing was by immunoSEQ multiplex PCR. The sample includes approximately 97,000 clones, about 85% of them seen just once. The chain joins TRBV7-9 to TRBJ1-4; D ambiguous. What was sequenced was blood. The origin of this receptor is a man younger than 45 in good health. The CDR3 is CASSLGQPGEEKLFF. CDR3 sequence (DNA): TGTGCCAGCAGCTTAGGCCAGCCCGGAGAGGAAAAACTGTTTTTT. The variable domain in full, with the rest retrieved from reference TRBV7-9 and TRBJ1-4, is DTGVSQNPRHKITKRGQNVTFRCDPISEHNRLYWYRQTLGQGPEFLTYFQNEAQLEKSRLLSDRFSAERPKGSFSTLEIQRTEQGDSAMYLCASSLGQPGEEKLFFGSGTQLSVL.